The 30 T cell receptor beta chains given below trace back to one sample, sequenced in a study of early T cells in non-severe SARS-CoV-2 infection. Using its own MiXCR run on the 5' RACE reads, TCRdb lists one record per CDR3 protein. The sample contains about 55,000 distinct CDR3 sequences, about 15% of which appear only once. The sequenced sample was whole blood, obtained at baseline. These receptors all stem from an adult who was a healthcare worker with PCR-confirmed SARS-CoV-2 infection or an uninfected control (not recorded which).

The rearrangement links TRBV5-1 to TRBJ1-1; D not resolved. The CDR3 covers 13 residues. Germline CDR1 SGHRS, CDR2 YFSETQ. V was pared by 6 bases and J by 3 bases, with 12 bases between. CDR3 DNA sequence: TGCGCCAGCAAGATAGTCGGGGACACTGAAGCTTTCTTT. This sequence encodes CASKIVGDTEAFF. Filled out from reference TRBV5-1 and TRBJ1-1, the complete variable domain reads KAGVTQTPRYLIKTRGQQVTLSCSPISGHRSVSWYQQTPGQGLQFLFEYFSETQRNKGNFPGRFSGRQFSNSRSEMNVSTLELGDSALYLCASKIVGDTEAFFGQGTRLTVV.

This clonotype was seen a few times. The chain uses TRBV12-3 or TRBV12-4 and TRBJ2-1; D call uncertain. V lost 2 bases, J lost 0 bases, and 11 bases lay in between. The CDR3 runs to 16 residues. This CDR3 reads CASSLFSWSSYNEQFF. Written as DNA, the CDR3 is TGTGCCAGCAGTTTATTCTCTTGGAGCTCCTACAATGAGCAGTTCTTC.

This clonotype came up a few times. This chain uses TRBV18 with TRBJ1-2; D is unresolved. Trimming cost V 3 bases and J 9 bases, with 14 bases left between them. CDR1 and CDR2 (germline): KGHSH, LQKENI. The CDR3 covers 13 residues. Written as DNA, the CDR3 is TGTGCCAGCTCACCCTCCGATACGCGGAGCTACACCTTC. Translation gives CASSPSDTRSYTF. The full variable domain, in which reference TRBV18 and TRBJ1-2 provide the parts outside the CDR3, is NAGVMQNPRHLVRRRGQEARLRCSPMKGHSHVYWYRQLPEEGLKFMVYLQKENIIDESGMPKERFSAEFPKEGPSILRIQQVVRGDSAAYFCASSPSDTRSYTFGSGTRLTVV.

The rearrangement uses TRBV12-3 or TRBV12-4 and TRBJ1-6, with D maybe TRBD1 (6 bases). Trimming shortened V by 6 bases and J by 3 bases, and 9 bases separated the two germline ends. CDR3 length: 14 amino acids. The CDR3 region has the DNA TGTGCCAGCAGCCCGGACAGCTATAATTCACCCCTCCACTTT. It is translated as CASSPDSYNSPLHF.

In DNA, the CDR3 is TGTGCCAGCAACAGCGGGGGAAACACAGATACGCAGTATTTT. It specifies CASNSGGNTDTQYF. This rearrangement joins TRBV2 to TRBJ2-3; 8 bases agree with TRBD2. Per germline, CDR1 SNHLY and CDR2 FYNNEI. The V gene end was trimmed by 7 bases and the J gene end by 2 bases; junction bases not matched to a gene: 5. This CDR3 contains 14 residues.

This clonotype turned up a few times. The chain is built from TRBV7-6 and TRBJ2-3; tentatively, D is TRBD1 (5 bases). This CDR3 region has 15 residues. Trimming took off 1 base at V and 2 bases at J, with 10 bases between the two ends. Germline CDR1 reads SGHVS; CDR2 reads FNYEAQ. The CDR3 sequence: CASSLEGVTTDTQYF. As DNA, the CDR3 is TGTGCCAGCAGCTTAGAAGGGGTAACCACAGATACGCAGTATTTT.

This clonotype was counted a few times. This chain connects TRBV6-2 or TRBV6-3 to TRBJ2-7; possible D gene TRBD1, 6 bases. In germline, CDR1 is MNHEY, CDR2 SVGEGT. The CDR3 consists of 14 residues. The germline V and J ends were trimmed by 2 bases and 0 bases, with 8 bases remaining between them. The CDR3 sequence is CASSYRDNSYEQYF. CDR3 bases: TGTGCCAGCAGTTACCGGGACAACTCCTACGAGCAGTACTTC.

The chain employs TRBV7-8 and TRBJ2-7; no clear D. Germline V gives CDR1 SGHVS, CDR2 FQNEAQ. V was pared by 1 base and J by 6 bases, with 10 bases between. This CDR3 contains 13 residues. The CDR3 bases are TGTGCCAGCAGCTTAGTGTCGGGTGGCGAGCAGTACTTC. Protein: CASSLVSGGEQYF.

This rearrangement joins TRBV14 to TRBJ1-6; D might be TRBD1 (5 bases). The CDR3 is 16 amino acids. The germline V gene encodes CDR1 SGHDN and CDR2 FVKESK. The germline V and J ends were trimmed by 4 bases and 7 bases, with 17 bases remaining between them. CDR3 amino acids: CASSPLSGYGNSPLHF. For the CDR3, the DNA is TGTGCCAGCAGCCCTCTTTCAGGGTACGGGAATTCACCCCTCCACTTT.

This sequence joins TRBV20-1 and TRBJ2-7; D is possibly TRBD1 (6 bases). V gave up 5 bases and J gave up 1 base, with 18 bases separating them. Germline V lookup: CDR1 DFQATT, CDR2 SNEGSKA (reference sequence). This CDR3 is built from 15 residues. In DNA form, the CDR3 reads TGCAGTGCTCGCGAAGGGCGACAGGTTTCCTACGAGCAGTACTTC. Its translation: CSAREGRQVSYEQYF.

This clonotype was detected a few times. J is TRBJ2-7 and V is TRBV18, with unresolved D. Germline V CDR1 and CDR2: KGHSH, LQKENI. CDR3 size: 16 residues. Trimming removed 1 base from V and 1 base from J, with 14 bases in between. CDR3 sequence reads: CASSPRVLHGSYEQYF. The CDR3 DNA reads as TGTGCCAGCTCACCACGCGTGCTGCACGGATCCTACGAGCAGTACTTC. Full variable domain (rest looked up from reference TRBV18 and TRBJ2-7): NAGVMQNPRHLVRRRGQEARLRCSPMKGHSHVYWYRQLPEEGLKFMVYLQKENIIDESGMPKERFSAEFPKEGPSILRIQQVVRGDSAAYFCASSPRVLHGSYEQYFGPGTRLTVT.

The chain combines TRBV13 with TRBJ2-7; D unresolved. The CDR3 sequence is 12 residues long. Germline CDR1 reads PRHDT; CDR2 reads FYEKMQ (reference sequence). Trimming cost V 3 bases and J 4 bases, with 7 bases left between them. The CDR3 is CASSFLRYEQYF. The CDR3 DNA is TGTGCCAGCAGCTTTTTAAGGTACGAGCAGTACTTC.

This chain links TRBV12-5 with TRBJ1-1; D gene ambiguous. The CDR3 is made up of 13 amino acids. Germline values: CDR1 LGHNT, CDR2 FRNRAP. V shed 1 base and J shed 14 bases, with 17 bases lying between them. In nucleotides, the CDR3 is TGTGCTAGTGGTTTGGCGTTGACCCCGAATAGCTTCTTT. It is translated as CASGLALTPNSFF.

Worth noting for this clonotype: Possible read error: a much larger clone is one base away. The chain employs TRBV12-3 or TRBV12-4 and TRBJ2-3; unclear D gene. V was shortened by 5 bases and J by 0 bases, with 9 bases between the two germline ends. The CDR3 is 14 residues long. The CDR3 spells CASSTGGSTDTQYF. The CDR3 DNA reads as TGTGCCAGCAGTACGGGCGGCAGCACAGATACGCAGTATTTT.

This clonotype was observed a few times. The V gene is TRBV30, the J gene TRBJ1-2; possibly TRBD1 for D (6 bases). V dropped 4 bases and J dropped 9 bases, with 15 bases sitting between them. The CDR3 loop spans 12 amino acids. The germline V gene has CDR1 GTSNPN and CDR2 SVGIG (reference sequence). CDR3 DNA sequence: TGTGCCTGGACCGACCGGACAGTAAGCTACACCTTC. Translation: CAWTDRTVSYTF.

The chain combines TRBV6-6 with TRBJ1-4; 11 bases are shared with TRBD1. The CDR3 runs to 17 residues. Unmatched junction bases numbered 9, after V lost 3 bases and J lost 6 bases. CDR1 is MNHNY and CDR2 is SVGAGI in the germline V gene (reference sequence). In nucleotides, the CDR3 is TGTGCCAGCAGTTATGGACAGGGGGCGCCGGAGGATGAAAAACTGTTTTTT. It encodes CASSYGQGAPEDEKLFF.

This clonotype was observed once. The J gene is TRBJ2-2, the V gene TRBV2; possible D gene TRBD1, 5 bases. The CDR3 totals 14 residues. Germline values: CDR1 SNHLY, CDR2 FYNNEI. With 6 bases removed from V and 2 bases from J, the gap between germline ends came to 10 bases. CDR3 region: CASRLDSNTGELFF. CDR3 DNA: TGTGCCAGCAGATTAGACAGTAACACCGGGGAGCTGTTTTTT.

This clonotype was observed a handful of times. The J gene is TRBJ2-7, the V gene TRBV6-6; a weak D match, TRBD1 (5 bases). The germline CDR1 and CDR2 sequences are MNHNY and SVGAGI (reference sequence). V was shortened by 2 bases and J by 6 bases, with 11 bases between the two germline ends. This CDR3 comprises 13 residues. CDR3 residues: CASSYMGQREQYF. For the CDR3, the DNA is TGTGCCAGCAGTTACATGGGGCAGCGCGAGCAGTACTTC.

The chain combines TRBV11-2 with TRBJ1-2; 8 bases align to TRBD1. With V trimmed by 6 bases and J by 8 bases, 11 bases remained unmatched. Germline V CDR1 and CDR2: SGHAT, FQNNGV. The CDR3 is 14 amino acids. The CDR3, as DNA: TGTGCCAGCAGTCTTCAGGGGGCGCGCATCGGCTACACCTTC. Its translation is CASSLQGARIGYTF.

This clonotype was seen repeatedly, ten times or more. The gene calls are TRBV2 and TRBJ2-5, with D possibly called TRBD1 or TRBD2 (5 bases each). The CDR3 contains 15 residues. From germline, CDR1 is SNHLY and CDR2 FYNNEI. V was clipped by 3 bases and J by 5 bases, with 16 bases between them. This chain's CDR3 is CASSEGDAPGETQYF. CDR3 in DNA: TGTGCCAGCAGTGAGGGGGACGCCCCGGGGGAGACCCAGTACTTC. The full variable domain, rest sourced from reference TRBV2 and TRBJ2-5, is EPEVTQTPSHQVTQMGQEVILRCVPISNHLYFYWYRQILGQKVEFLVSFYNNEISEKSEIFDDQFSVERPDGSNFTLKIRSTKLEDSAMYFCASSEGDAPGETQYFGPGTRLLVL.

The CDR3 sequence is CATTNSQDTQYF. The CDR3 region has the DNA TGTGCCACTACTAACAGTCAAGATACGCAGTATTTT. The rearrangement joins TRBV24-1 to TRBJ2-3; D remains unclear. Per the germline V gene, CDR1 is KGHDR and CDR2 is SFDVKD. CDR3 size: 12 residues. V was shortened by 10 bases and J by 5 bases, with 12 bases between the two germline ends.

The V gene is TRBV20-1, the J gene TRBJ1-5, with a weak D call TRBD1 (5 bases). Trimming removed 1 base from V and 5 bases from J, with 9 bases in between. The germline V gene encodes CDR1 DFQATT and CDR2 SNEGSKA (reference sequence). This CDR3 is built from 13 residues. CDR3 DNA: TGCAGTGCTAGAGTACAGACAGATCAGCCCCAGCATTTT. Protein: CSARVQTDQPQHF.

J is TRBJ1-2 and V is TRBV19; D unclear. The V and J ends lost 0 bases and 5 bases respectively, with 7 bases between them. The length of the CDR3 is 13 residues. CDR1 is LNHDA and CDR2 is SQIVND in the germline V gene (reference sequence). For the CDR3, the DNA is TGTGCCAGTAGTATAGACCCGAAATATGGCTACACCTTC. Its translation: CASSIDPKYGYTF. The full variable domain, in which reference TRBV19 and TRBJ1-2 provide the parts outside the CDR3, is DGGITQSPKYLFRKEGQNVTLSCEQNLNHDAMYWYRQDPGQGLRLIYYSQIVNDFQKGDIAEGYSVSREKKESFPLTVTSAQKNPTAFYLCASSIDPKYGYTFGSGTRLTVV.

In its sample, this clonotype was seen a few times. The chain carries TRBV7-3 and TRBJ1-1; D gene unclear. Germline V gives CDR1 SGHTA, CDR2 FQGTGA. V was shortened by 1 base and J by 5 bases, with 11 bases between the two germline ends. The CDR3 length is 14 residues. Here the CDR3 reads CASSLRWATTEAFF. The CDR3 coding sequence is TGTGCCAGCAGCTTAAGATGGGCTACTACTGAAGCTTTCTTT.

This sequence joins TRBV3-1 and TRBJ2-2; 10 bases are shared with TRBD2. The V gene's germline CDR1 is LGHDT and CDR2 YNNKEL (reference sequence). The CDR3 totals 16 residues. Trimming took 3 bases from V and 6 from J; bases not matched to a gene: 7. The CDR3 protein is CASSQKNSGGPGELFF. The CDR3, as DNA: TGTGCCAGCAGCCAGAAAAATAGCGGGGGGCCCGGGGAGCTGTTTTTT.

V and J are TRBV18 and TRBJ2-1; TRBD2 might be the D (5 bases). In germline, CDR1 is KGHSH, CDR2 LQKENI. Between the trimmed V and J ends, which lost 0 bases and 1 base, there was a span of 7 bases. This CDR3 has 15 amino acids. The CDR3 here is CASSPPTGSYNEQFF. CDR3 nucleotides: TGTGCCAGCTCACCACCGACGGGATCCTACAATGAGCAGTTCTTC. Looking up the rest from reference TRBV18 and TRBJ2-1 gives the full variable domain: NAGVMQNPRHLVRRRGQEARLRCSPMKGHSHVYWYRQLPEEGLKFMVYLQKENIIDESGMPKERFSAEFPKEGPSILRIQQVVRGDSAAYFCASSPPTGSYNEQFFGPGTRLTVL.

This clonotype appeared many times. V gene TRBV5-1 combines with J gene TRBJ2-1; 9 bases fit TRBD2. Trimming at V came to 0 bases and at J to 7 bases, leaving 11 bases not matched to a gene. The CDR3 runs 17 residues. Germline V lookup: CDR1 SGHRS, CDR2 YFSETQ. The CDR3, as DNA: TGCGCCAGCAGCTTGGAATTGGCGGGAGGGCCAGTGAATGAGCAGTTCTTC. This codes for CASSLELAGGPVNEQFF. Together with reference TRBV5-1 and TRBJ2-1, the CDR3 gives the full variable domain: KAGVTQTPRYLIKTRGQQVTLSCSPISGHRSVSWYQQTPGQGLQFLFEYFSETQRNKGNFPGRFSGRQFSNSRSEMNVSTLELGDSALYLCASSLELAGGPVNEQFFGPGTRLTVL.

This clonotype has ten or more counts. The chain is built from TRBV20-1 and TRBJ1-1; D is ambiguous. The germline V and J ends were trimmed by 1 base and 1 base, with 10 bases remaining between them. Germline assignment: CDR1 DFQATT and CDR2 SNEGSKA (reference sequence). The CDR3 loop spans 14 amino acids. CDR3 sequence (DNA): TGCAGTGCTAGAGGTCGCTGGGGGAACACTGAAGCTTTCTTT. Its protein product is CSARGRWGNTEAFF.

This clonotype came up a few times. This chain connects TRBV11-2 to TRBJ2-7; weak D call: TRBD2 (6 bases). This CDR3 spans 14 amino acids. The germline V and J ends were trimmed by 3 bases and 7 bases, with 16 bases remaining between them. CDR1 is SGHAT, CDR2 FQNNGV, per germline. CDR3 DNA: TGTGCCAGCAGCTTTCTCACCCGACTAGGGGAGCAGTACTTC. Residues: CASSFLTRLGEQYF.

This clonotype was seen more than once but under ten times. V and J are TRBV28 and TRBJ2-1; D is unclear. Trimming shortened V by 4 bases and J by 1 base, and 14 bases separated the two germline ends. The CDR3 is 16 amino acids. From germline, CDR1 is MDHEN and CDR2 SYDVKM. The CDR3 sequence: CASSSSGVSSYNEQFF. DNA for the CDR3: TGTGCCAGCAGTTCCTCGGGTGTGTCTTCCTACAATGAGCAGTTCTTC.